This is a list of T cell receptor beta chains from one sample in a study of blood T cells in healthy people across ages. TCRdb re-called the 5' RACE reads through MiXCR, storing one row per CDR3 protein. The sample lists over a million distinct CDR3 sequences, around 25% seen once, with about 0.8% in the top ten. The same data also went into a second study, on T cells of mothers and their children.

The sequencing input was blood. All receptors derive from a girl aged 2 to 9 in good health. CDR3s include the opening cysteine and the closing phenylalanine or tryptophan. The D gene is left open where the match is weak. Expanded clones are given a class, and other clones once, few, many or no size at all.

clone_size,j_call,v_call,d_call,cdr3_nt,cdr3_aa
few,TRBJ2-1,TRBV11-2,TRBD2,TGTGCCAGCAGCTTAGGGTGGGGCGGGGGGAACTACAATGAGCAGTTCTTC,CASSLGWGGGNYNEQFF
.,TRBJ1-4,TRBV24-1,.,TGTGCCACCAGTGACGGAGATACTGAAAAACTGTTTTTT,CATSDGDTEKLFF
few,TRBJ2-1,TRBV2,TRBD1,TGTGCCAGCAGTACTCTGGGACAGTCAATCTACAATGAGCAGTTCTTC,CASSTLGQSIYNEQFF
few,TRBJ1-2,TRBV2,TRBD1,TGTGCCAGCAGATGGGACAGGGGGCGAGATGGCTACACCTTC,CASRWDRGRDGYTF
few,TRBJ2-3,TRBV6-5,TRBD2,TGTGCCAGCAGTTACATAACTAGCGGGGCACGCACAGATACGCAGTATTTT,CASSYITSGARTDTQYF
.,TRBJ2-3,TRBV7-9,TRBD2,TGTGCCAGCAGCTCCATTACTAGCGGTCGCACAGATACGCAGTATTTT,CASSSITSGRTDTQYF
few,TRBJ1-1,TRBV6-5,.,TGTGCCAGCGAAGGGGGTAGGGGTGAAGCTTTCTTT,CASEGGRGEAFF
.,TRBJ2-7,TRBV12-3/TRBV12-4,.,TGTGCCAGCAGTCCAAGTGGGGGCCGTAGTGTAGCCCGTCTGAGCGAGCAGTACTTC,CASSPSGGRSVARLSEQYF
few,TRBJ2-5,TRBV7-9,.,TGTGCCAGCACCCTTCGCGCGGGCGATAGACCAGAGACCCAGTACTTC,CASTLRAGDRPETQYF
.,TRBJ2-7,TRBV5-1,TRBD1,TGCGCCAGCAGCATACAGGGCCACAGGGGATCCTACGAGCAGTACTTC,CASSIQGHRGSYEQYF
once,TRBJ2-3,TRBV7-2,.,TGTGCCAGCAGCTCCCCGGGACTCACAGATACGCAGTATTTT,CASSSPGLTDTQYF
.,TRBJ2-1,TRBV7-2,.,TGTGCCAGCAGCCCCTGGGGGGGGGCCTTAAACAATGAGCAGTTCTTC,CASSPWGGALNNEQFF
few,TRBJ2-5,TRBV29-1,.,TGCAGCGCTTTACAGGGTACCGGGACCCAGTACTTC,CSALQGTGTQYF
.,TRBJ2-7,TRBV9,TRBD2,TGTGCCAGCAGCGTAGGTAGCGGGATTAACGAGCAGTACTTC,CASSVGSGINEQYF
.,TRBJ2-5,TRBV10-3,.,TGTGCCATCAGTGAATCGCGGTTGCAAGAGACCCAGTACTTC,CAISESRLQETQYF
few,TRBJ1-1,TRBV20-1,TRBD1,TGCAGTGCTAGAGATGATCGACAGGGGCTAAACACTGAAGCTTTCTTT,CSARDDRQGLNTEAFF
few,TRBJ2-5,TRBV12-3/TRBV12-4,.,TGTGCCAGCAGTTTATCCAGGGCCAGCGAGACCCAGTACTTC,CASSLSRASETQYF
few,TRBJ2-5,TRBV7-9,.,TGTGCCAGCAGCCTATTAAGGGGAAAAGAGACCCAGTACTTC,CASSLLRGKETQYF
.,TRBJ2-1,TRBV7-8,.,TGTGCCAGCAGCGGCGGGTTGAGGGATGAGCAGTTCTTC,CASSGGLRDEQFF
once,TRBJ1-5,TRBV20-1,.,TGCAGTGCTAGAGCCTACACTGATCAGCCCCAGCATTTT,CSARAYTDQPQHF
.,TRBJ2-1,TRBV29-1,.,TGCAGCGCCCCGGGGAGCGGGTATGAGCAGTTCTTC,CSAPGSGYEQFF
.,TRBJ2-7,TRBV5-1,.,TGCGCCAGCAGCTTAGAGGGGGAGCAGCAGTACTTC,CASSLEGEQQYF